The sequence of this TCR beta chain was determined in a study of identical twins. Study observations and caveats: Instead of following the same donors, the conclusions were based on cross-sectional statistical analysis. Where beta out-of-frame sequences were concerned, excess twin sharing was weaker.

This clonotype was observed at least ten times. Its matching antigen is unknown. Germline loops: CDR1 LGHNA, CDR2 YSLEER. Trimming took 0 bases from V and 2 from J, leaving 14 bases between them. The CDR3 runs 16 residues. Template switching introduced a universal primer site, and the cDNA bore unique molecular identifiers. Via MiXCR, TCRdb re-called the 5' RACE reads, giving one row per CDR3 protein. Here the sample spans some 240,000 distinct CDR3 sequences, roughly 8% being singletons. These same data were also listed under a study on yellow fever vaccine responses in identical twins.

Input material: CD8+ T cells sorted from blood. The chain uses TRBV4-3 and TRBJ2-7; D not certain. This receptor was taken from a woman aged 18 to 35 in good health. The CDR3 loop is CASSQDGGPTAYEQYF. CDR3 bases: TGCGCCAGCAGCCAAGATGGCGGACCAACCGCCTACGAGCAGTACTTC.